Each of the 23 T cell receptor beta chains below was sequenced from the same sample in a study of T cell responses to AZD1222 COVID-19 vaccine. The data were produced by immunoSEQ multiplex PCR, yet TCRdb's version contains in-frame clones alone and is incomplete. The table shows roughly 120,000 clones, with approximately 83% occurring only once. The source material was peripheral blood, sampled on day 0 of MenACWY control vaccination. These receptors came from an adult in good health.

This rearrangement joins TRBV7-2 to TRBJ2-7; D possibly matches TRBD1 or TRBD2 (7 bases each). Germline CDR1 is SGHTA and CDR2 is FQGNSA. This CDR3 has 14 residues. V was shortened by 5 bases and J by 7 bases, with 18 bases between the two germline ends. The CDR3 protein is CASSPLYRGGEQYF. As DNA, the CDR3 is TGTGCCAGCAGCCCATTATACAGGGGAGGGGAGCAGTACTTC.

The chain combines TRBV7-9 with TRBJ2-5, with D maybe TRBD2 (5 bases). The CDR3 length is 14 residues. Trimming stripped 3 bases from V and 7 bases from J, with 15 bases between. CDR1 SEHNR and CDR2 FQNEAQ come from the germline V gene (reference sequence). The CDR3 bases are TGTGCCAGCAGCTTCCGGGGTGATACACGGACCCAGTACTTC. Its translation: CASSFRGDTRTQYF.

The chain carries TRBV6-2 or TRBV6-3 and TRBJ2-7; D may match TRBD1 or TRBD2 (5 bases each). V was trimmed by 2 bases and J by 5 bases, leaving 28 bases between them. The germline gives CDR1 MNHEY, CDR2 SVGEGT. The CDR3 contains 19 residues. This CDR3 reads CASSYPRGARLHGNDEQYF. In DNA form, the CDR3 reads TGTGCCAGCAGTTACCCAAGGGGAGCGAGGCTACACGGGAACGACGAGCAGTACTTC.

This chain links TRBV5-6 with TRBJ2-7, with TRBD2 matching over 7 bases. Germline-derived CDR1 and CDR2 are SGHDT and YYEEEE. The CDR3 runs 13 residues. The junction had 14 bases not matched to a gene; V was cut back by 5 bases and J by 12 bases. CDR3 bases: TGTGCCAGCAGAACATTTCCTAGCGGCAGGTGGTACTTC. This translates into CASRTFPSGRWYF.

This CDR3 reads CSVTPGQTEAFF. For the CDR3, the DNA is TGCAGCGTAACACCGGGACAGACTGAAGCTTTCTTT. The chain is built from TRBV29-1 and TRBJ1-1; 7 bases match TRBD1. V shed 6 bases, J shed 5 bases, and the junction held 6 bases outside the gene matches. Germline assignment: CDR1 SQVTM and CDR2 ANQGSEA. The CDR3 is made up of 12 amino acids.

The chain couples TRBV7-8 to TRBJ1-5, with unresolved D. Trimming removed 3 bases from V and 0 bases from J, with 3 bases in between. The CDR3 covers 13 residues. The germline gives CDR1 SGHVS, CDR2 FQNEAQ. This CDR3 reads CASSLHSNQPQHF. As DNA, the CDR3 is TGTGCCAGCAGCTTGCATAGCAATCAGCCCCAGCATTTT.

The genes are TRBV5-4 and TRBJ1-2; weak D call: TRBD1 (6 bases). Between the trimmed V and J ends, which lost 0 bases and 4 bases, there was a span of 13 bases. CDR3 size: 15 residues. Germline V gene data show CDR1 as SGHNT and CDR2 as YYREEE (reference sequence). The CDR3, as DNA: TGTGCCAGCAGCTTGGAGGCCGGGGGGCTCTATGGCTACACCTTC. Its translation is CASSLEAGGLYGYTF.

V gene TRBV6-1 combines with J gene TRBJ2-5; D is perhaps TRBD1 (5 bases). CDR3 size: 14 residues. Trimming shortened V by 1 base and J by 3 bases, and 9 bases separated the two germline ends. The germline V gene encodes CDR1 MNHNS and CDR2 SASEGT. Written as DNA, the CDR3 is TGTGCCAGCAGTGAAGGGGGCAGTAAAGAGACCCAGTACTTC. It translates to CASSEGGSKETQYF.

The chain couples TRBV28 to TRBJ1-5; no reliable D call. The germline V and J ends were trimmed by 7 bases and 8 bases, with 18 bases remaining between them. Germline V gene lookup returns CDR1 MDHEN and CDR2 SYDVKM. The CDR3 loop spans 14 amino acids. This chain's CDR3 is CASIAGGLGKPQHF. In DNA, the CDR3 is TGTGCCAGCATTGCTGGAGGACTGGGTAAGCCCCAGCATTTT.

This chain joins TRBV5-4 and TRBJ1-2; tentative D call: TRBD1 (5 bases). Germline assignment: CDR1 SGHNT and CDR2 YYREEE (reference sequence). V was clipped by 4 bases and J by 1 base, with 8 bases between them. The CDR3 is made up of 13 amino acids. The CDR3 sequence: CASSPDSNYGYTF. The CDR3 DNA follows: TGTGCCAGCAGCCCCGACAGTAACTATGGCTACACCTTC.

This clone turned up a few times. The CDR3 DNA follows: TGTGCCAGCAGCTTAGGACTAGCGGGGTACAATGAGCAGTTCTTC. As protein: CASSLGLAGYNEQFF. The V and J genes are TRBV7-3 and TRBJ2-1, with 12 bases fitting TRBD2. CDR1 and CDR2 (germline): SGHTA, FQGTGA. CDR3 length: 15 amino acids. The V segment lost 2 bases and the J segment 4 bases; nucleotides outside the gene matches: 0.

CDR3 sequence reads: CASSPAPRSPLHF. The CDR3 DNA reads TGTGCCAGCAGCCCAGCCCCCCGGTCACCCCTCCACTTT. The V call is TRBV7-6, the J call TRBJ1-6; D gene unclear. This CDR3 contains 13 residues. Germline-derived CDR1 and CDR2 are SGHVS and FNYEAQ. The V end lost 5 bases, the J end lost 10 bases, and 12 bases lay between the germline ends.

The chain couples TRBV9 to TRBJ1-5; no clear D gene. Trimming removed 0 bases at V and 0 bases at J, with 7 bases between. The CDR3 loop spans 15 amino acids. The germline V gene encodes CDR1 SGDLS and CDR2 YYNGEE. CDR3 residues: CASSVGWDSNQPQHF. The DNA of the CDR3 is TGTGCCAGCAGCGTAGGGTGGGATAGCAATCAGCCCCAGCATTTT.

The CDR3 nucleotides are TGTGCCAGCAGCTTAGAAATCCGGGACTGGCCATACAATGAGCAGTTCTTC. This codes for CASSLEIRDWPYNEQFF. The rearrangement uses TRBV7-8 and TRBJ2-1; D is perhaps TRBD2 (6 bases). Trimming took off 1 base at V and 4 bases at J, with 17 bases between the two ends. This CDR3 comprises 17 residues. CDR1 and CDR2 (germline): SGHVS, FQNEAQ.

The rearrangement joins TRBV7-2 to TRBJ1-1; D uncertain. There are 15 residues in the CDR3. The germline V gene encodes CDR1 SGHTA and CDR2 FQGNSA. The V end was cut by 5 bases, the J end by 5 bases, with 18 bases between. Here the CDR3 DNA reads TGTGCCAGCAGCCAGGTCGTCGGGGATTTGACTGAAGCTTTCTTT. Translation gives CASSQVVGDLTEAFF.

This sequence joins TRBV4-3 and TRBJ2-1; 10 bases align to TRBD1. The CDR3 spans 15 residues. V was pared by 4 bases and J by 4 bases, with 4 bases of the junction left unmatched. Germline CDR1 and CDR2: LGHNA and YSLEER. In DNA, the CDR3 is TGCGCCAGCAGCCCCGGGGACAGGGGTTACAATGAGCAGTTCTTC. It yields the protein CASSPGDRGYNEQFF.

With respect to this clone: The sample has other DNA sequences that encode this CDR3 too. The chain links TRBV6-5 to TRBJ2-3, with D possibly being TRBD2 (6 bases). Germline-derived CDR1 and CDR2 are MNHEY and SVGAGI. The CDR3 loop spans 14 amino acids. Trimming removed 5 bases at V and 1 base at J, with 10 bases between. The CDR3 DNA reads TGTGCCAGCAGTCGTACGGGGGGCACAGATACGCAGTATTTT. Amino acid sequence: CASSRTGGTDTQYF.

The chain employs TRBV28 and TRBJ1-5; TRBD1 matches 10 bases. J was trimmed by 3 bases and V by 9 bases; bases with no gene match: 5. In germline, CDR1 is MDHEN, CDR2 SYDVKM. The CDR3 sequence is 14 residues long. CDR3 coding DNA: TGTGCCAGTGGACAGGGGGGTCACAATCAGCCCCAGCATTTT. Its protein product is CASGQGGHNQPQHF. Variable domain in full (rest from reference TRBV28 and TRBJ1-5): DVKVTQSSRYLVKRTGEKVFLECVQDMDHENMFWYRQDPGLGLRLIYFSYDVKMKEKGDIPEGYSVSREKKERFSLILESASTNQTSMYLCASGQGGHNQPQHFGDGTRLSIL.

This sequence joins TRBV4-1 and TRBJ2-3, with 11 bases aligning to TRBD1. Losses at the gene ends were 1 base for V and 0 bases for J; bases not matched to a gene: 3. Germline V gene sequence: CDR1 MGHRA, CDR2 YSYEKL. This CDR3 region has 17 residues. CDR3 sequence reads: CASSQVGQGASTDTQYF. CDR3 sequence (DNA): TGCGCCAGCAGCCAAGTAGGACAGGGGGCGAGCACAGATACGCAGTATTTT.

The CDR3, as DNA: TGTGCCAGCAGCGCCAGGGCCGCGAACACCGGGGAGCTGTTTTTT. Its translation is CASSARAANTGELFF. The V call is TRBV7-3, the J call TRBJ2-2; D perhaps matches TRBD1 (5 bases). V dropped 5 bases and J dropped 0 bases, with 10 bases sitting between them. This CDR3 has 15 amino acids. Germline V gene data show CDR1 as SGHTA and CDR2 as FQGTGA.

V and J are TRBV30 and TRBJ1-2; maybe TRBD1 (5 bases). V was cut by 2 bases and J by 4 bases, with 8 bases left in between. The CDR3 spans 12 residues. Per the germline V gene, CDR1 is GTSNPN and CDR2 is SVGIG (reference sequence). The CDR3 nucleotides are TGTGCCTGGAGTATCGGGACCTATGGCTACACCTTC. Amino acid sequence: CAWSIGTYGYTF. Together with reference TRBV30 and TRBJ1-2, the CDR3 gives the full variable domain: SQTIHQWPATLVQPVGSPLSLECTVEGTSNPNLYWYRQAAGRGLQLLFYSVGIGQISSEVPQNLSASRPQDRQFILSSKKLLLSDSGFYLCAWSIGTYGYTFGSGTRLTVV.

Comments on this clone: The same CDR3 can be traced to other DNA sequences in this sample. This rearrangement joins TRBV20-1 to TRBJ2-1; D remains ambiguous. Trimming stripped 6 bases from V and 5 bases from J, with 8 bases between. Germline CDR1 reads DFQATT; CDR2 reads SNEGSKA (reference sequence). There are 11 residues in the CDR3. In DNA, the CDR3 is TGCAGTGCCAGGTCGGACAATGAGCAGTTCTTC. This codes for CSARSDNEQFF.

The J gene is TRBJ2-6, the V gene TRBV6-2 or TRBV6-3, with no clear D. CDR3 length: 14 amino acids. The V and J ends lost 2 bases and 2 bases respectively, with 4 bases between them. Germline values: CDR1 MNHEY, CDR2 SVGEGT. CDR3 sequence: CASSYEAGANVLTF. For the CDR3, the DNA is TGTGCCAGCAGTTACGAGGCTGGGGCCAACGTCCTGACTTTC.